Below are 26 T cell receptor beta chains sequenced from a single sample in a study of technical replicates of blood from a handful of donors. Sequencing used immunoSEQ multiplex PCR; TCRdb keeps in-frame clones, though not all of them. The table has over 50,000 clones, 80% to 90% seen once. The material sequenced was PBMCs. These receptors were taken from a human donor in good health. Some clones in this sample may be carry-over from other donors' samples.

CDR3 DNA: TGTGCCTGGAGTGCCGGGACTAGGAATCAGCCCCAGCATTTT. This translates into CAWSAGTRNQPQHF. The chain recombines TRBV30 with TRBJ1-5; D is perhaps TRBD1 (5 bases). Trimming shortened V by 1 base and J by 4 bases, and 11 bases separated the two germline ends. The germline V gene has CDR1 GTSNPN and CDR2 SVGIG (reference sequence). This CDR3 is 14 amino acids long.

This chain uses TRBV6-5 with TRBJ1-2; D possibly corresponds to TRBD1 (5 bases). Trimming stripped 6 bases from V and 7 bases from J, with 15 bases between. The CDR3 is 13 amino acids. Germline lookup yields CDR1 MNHEY and CDR2 SVGAGI. In DNA, the CDR3 is TGTGCCAGCAGGAGAACAGGTTCCAGTGGCTACACCTTC. Translated, it gives CASRRTGSSGYTF.

The genes are TRBV6-6 and TRBJ1-2, with 9 nucleotides matching TRBD1. CDR3 length: 14 amino acids. Germline loops: CDR1 MNHNY, CDR2 SVGAGI (reference sequence). The V gene end was trimmed by 7 bases and the J gene end by 4 bases; junction bases not matched to a gene: 7. The CDR3 DNA reads as TGTGCCAGCAACCCACAGGGGGCGGTCTATGGCTACACCTTC. Protein sequence: CASNPQGAVYGYTF.

This chain uses TRBV7-9 with TRBJ2-5; D is unresolved. This CDR3 contains 14 residues. Germline V gene sequence: CDR1 SEHNR, CDR2 FQNEAQ (reference sequence). V gave up 1 base and J gave up 5 bases, with 11 bases separating them. The CDR3 DNA reads as TGTGCCAGCAGCTTAGTGGGCCCTTGGGAGACCCAGTACTTC. Encoded protein: CASSLVGPWETQYF. The full variable domain, rest sourced from reference TRBV7-9 and TRBJ2-5, is DTGVSQNPRHKITKRGQNVTFRCDPISEHNRLYWYRQTLGQGPEFLTYFQNEAQLEKSRLLSDRFSAERPKGSFSTLEIQRTEQGDSAMYLCASSLVGPWETQYFGPGTRLLVL.

The chain uses TRBV5-1 and TRBJ1-6; maybe TRBD1 (6 bases). Germline V gene data show CDR1 as SGHRS and CDR2 as YFSETQ. The CDR3 is 23 amino acids. Trimming took 0 bases from V and 1 from J, leaving 29 bases between them. The CDR3 loop reads CASSLAPLGRTERDWSYNSPLHF. DNA of the CDR3: TGCGCCAGCAGCTTGGCCCCCTTGGGCCGGACAGAGAGAGATTGGTCCTATAATTCACCCCTCCACTTT.

The chain employs TRBV14 and TRBJ2-5; 8 positions agree with TRBD1. V lost 0 bases and J lost 5; bases outside the gene matches: 5. Per germline, CDR1 SGHDN and CDR2 FVKESK. The CDR3 contains 15 residues. The CDR3 sequence: CASSQEQGAGETQYF. CDR3 in DNA: TGTGCCAGCAGCCAAGAGCAGGGGGCTGGGGAGACCCAGTACTTC.

The chain carries TRBV23-1 and TRBJ2-3; perhaps TRBD2 as D (6 bases). TRBV23-1 counts as an open reading frame of uncertain function. This CDR3 is 19 amino acids long. V lost 0 bases and J lost 1, with 20 bases in between. CDR3 DNA sequence: TGCGCCAGCAGTCAATCCCAAGGCGGTACGAGCGGGTGCACAGATACGCAGTATTTT. This translates into CASSQSQGGTSGCTDTQYF.

Regarding this clone: One junction end does not reproduce the germline sequence, and a read error may be involved. V gene TRBV5-3 combines with J gene TRBJ1-1; tentative D call: TRBD1 (6 bases). TRBV5-3 is recorded as an ORF, its role being uncertain. This CDR3 has 13 residues. Written as DNA, the CDR3 is TGTGCCAGCAGCTGGGGAGGGGGCACTGAAGCTTTCTTT. This gives the protein CASSWGGGTEAFF.

The rearrangement uses TRBV6-6 and TRBJ2-7; 12 bases map to TRBD1. The junction had 6 bases not matched to a gene; V was cut back by 5 bases and J by 7 bases. Germline-derived CDR1 and CDR2 are MNHNY and SVGAGI (reference sequence). CDR3 length: 14 residues. DNA for the CDR3: TGTGCCAGCAGTCCGGGACAGGGGGCTCGAGAGCAGTACTTC. Its translation: CASSPGQGAREQYF.

The gene calls are TRBV5-6 and TRBJ2-7; the D is unclear. The CDR3 spans 11 residues. Germline CDR1 reads SGHDT; CDR2 reads YYEEEE. Trimming took 3 bases from V and 6 from J, leaving 7 bases between them. In nucleotides, the CDR3 is TGTGCCAGCAGCTACCGACTCGAGCAGTACTTC. Its translation is CASSYRLEQYF.

The rearrangement joins TRBV29-1 to TRBJ2-7, with D possibly TRBD1 on 6 matching bases. The CDR3 length is 12 residues. The germline V gene encodes CDR1 SQVTM and CDR2 ANQGSEA. Deletions cut 3 bases from V and 7 bases from J, with 13 bases between. The CDR3 DNA sequence: TGCAGCGTTGAGACAGGCCTTAGGGAGCAGTACTTC. Translation: CSVETGLREQYF.

The chain links TRBV9 to TRBJ1-2; D is unclear. Trimming pared 4 bases from V and 4 bases from J, leaving 20 bases between. This CDR3 contains 16 residues. Germline CDR1 and CDR2: SGDLS and YYNGEE. CDR3 amino acids: CASSPGRGLEGYGYTF. The CDR3 DNA sequence: TGTGCCAGCAGCCCCGGGAGAGGTCTTGAGGGCTATGGCTACACCTTC.

The CDR3 protein is CASSLAAGLAMRQFF. CDR3 in DNA: TGTGCCAGCAGCTTAGCGGCGGGGCTAGCGATGCGGCAGTTCTTC. The chain employs TRBV7-6 and TRBJ2-1, with D perhaps matching TRBD2 (6 bases). This CDR3 is 15 amino acids long. CDR1 is SGHVS, CDR2 FNYEAQ, per germline. V dropped 0 bases and J dropped 12 bases, with 18 bases sitting between them.

The chain uses TRBV4-1 and TRBJ1-4, with a weak D call TRBD1 (5 bases). The CDR3 extends over 14 amino acids. Trimming left V 1 base short and J 7 bases short, with 10 bases between. Germline V gene sequence: CDR1 MGHRA, CDR2 YSYEKL. Written as DNA, the CDR3 is TGCGCCAGCAGCCAAGCAATAAGGGGTGAAAAACTGTTTTTT. Translation: CASSQAIRGEKLFF.

The genes are TRBV19 and TRBJ1-2; 7 nucleotides match TRBD1. The CDR3 length is 13 residues. The germline CDR1 and CDR2 sequences are LNHDA and SQIVND (reference sequence). V was clipped by 7 bases and J by 4 bases; unmatched bases: 6. Here the CDR3 DNA reads TGTGCCAGTATGGGACAGACCTTCTATGGCTACACCTTC. This translates into CASMGQTFYGYTF.

This clone was detected only once. V usage is TRBV30 and J usage is TRBJ2-7, with 13 bases fitting TRBD2. The CDR3 length is 15 residues. CDR1 is GTSNPN, CDR2 SVGIG, per germline (reference sequence). Losses at the gene ends were 2 bases for V and 6 bases for J; bases not matched to a gene: 7. CDR3 nucleotide sequence: TGTGCCTGGAGTACTTGGACTAGCGGGAGTTTCGAGCAGTACTTC. Protein: CAWSTWTSGSFEQYF.

The V and J genes are TRBV5-1 and TRBJ2-1, with TRBD2 matching 10 bases. The CDR3 extends over 14 amino acids. CDR1 is SGHRS, CDR2 YFSETQ, per germline. Unmatched junction bases numbered 2, after V lost 0 bases and J lost 8 bases. The CDR3 sequence: CASSLGGTSDEQFF. In DNA form, the CDR3 reads TGCGCCAGCAGCTTGGGCGGGACTAGCGATGAGCAGTTCTTC.

V is TRBV7-9 and J is TRBJ1-5; 8 positions agree with TRBD1. The CDR3 is 14 residues long. With V trimmed by 5 bases and J by 7 bases, 7 bases remained unmatched. Germline CDR1 reads SEHNR; CDR2 reads FQNEAQ (reference sequence). The CDR3 region has the DNA TGTGCCAGCAGCACCCAGGGGGCGAGGCAGCCCCAGCATTTT. Amino acid sequence: CASSTQGARQPQHF. Filled out from reference TRBV7-9 and TRBJ1-5, the complete variable domain reads DTGVSQNPRHKITKRGQNVTFRCDPISEHNRLYWYRQTLGQGPEFLTYFQNEAQLEKSRLLSDRFSAERPKGSFSTLEIQRTEQGDSAMYLCASSTQGARQPQHFGDGTRLSIL.

The V call is TRBV5-4, the J call TRBJ2-1; 7 nucleotides match TRBD1. The CDR3 is 15 residues long. From germline, CDR1 is SGHNT and CDR2 YYREEE (reference sequence). The junction had 10 bases not matched to a gene; V was cut back by 3 bases and J by 7 bases. DNA for the CDR3: TGTGCCAGCAGCTCCCAGGACAGGAACTGGAATGAGCAGTTCTTC. Its translation: CASSSQDRNWNEQFF.

The V gene is TRBV18, the J gene TRBJ2-6; maybe TRBD1 (5 bases). The V and J ends lost 2 bases and 2 bases respectively, with 16 bases between them. Germline V gene lookup returns CDR1 KGHSH and CDR2 LQKENI. The CDR3 is 18 residues long. CDR3 sequence: CASSPNGRVLAGANVLTF. CDR3 in DNA: TGTGCCAGCTCACCAAACGGCAGGGTTCTTGCTGGGGCCAACGTCCTGACTTTC.

This chain uses TRBV7-8 with TRBJ1-5; tentative D call: TRBD1 (5 bases). The CDR3 covers 15 residues. The germline V and J ends were trimmed by 1 base and 6 bases, with 13 bases remaining between them. The germline CDR1 and CDR2 sequences are SGHVS and FQNEAQ. The DNA for the CDR3 is TGTGCCAGCAGCTTAGGCGGCAGGGTGTTTCAGCCCCAGCATTTT. Translated, it gives CASSLGGRVFQPQHF.

The chain has TRBV29-1 and TRBJ1-2, with 8 bases lining up with TRBD1. Germline values: CDR1 SQVTM, CDR2 ANQGSEA. CDR3 size: 12 residues. V was pared by 4 bases and J by 5 bases, with 3 bases of the junction left unmatched. DNA of the CDR3: TGCAGCGTTGTGAGGACAGGGTATGGCTACACCTTC. Translating gives CSVVRTGYGYTF.

This clone was counted between two and nine times. This same CDR3 is encoded by further DNA sequences in the sample. The chain is built from TRBV10-3 and TRBJ1-2; D may be TRBD1 (6 bases). V was pared by 0 bases and J by 4 bases, with 6 bases between. The CDR3 has 13 amino acids. The V gene's germline CDR1 is ENHRY and CDR2 SYGVKD. The CDR3 loop is CAISESRGYGYTF. Here the CDR3 DNA reads TGTGCCATCAGTGAGTCCAGGGGCTATGGCTACACCTTC.

This chain uses TRBV5-1 with TRBJ1-2; 10 nucleotides align to TRBD1. Germline CDR1 SGHRS, CDR2 YFSETQ. The length of the CDR3 is 15 residues. After removal of 6 bases from V and 5 bases from J, the junction contained 10 bases not matched to a gene. The CDR3 loop reads CASTPTGGADYGYTF. The CDR3 DNA sequence: TGCGCCAGCACCCCGACAGGGGGCGCTGATTATGGCTACACCTTC.

This clone has only one observation. The chain carries TRBV4-1 and TRBJ2-5, with 13 positions matching TRBD2. The V gene's germline CDR1 is MGHRA and CDR2 YSYEKL. The CDR3 consists of 16 residues. With 4 bases clipped from V and 2 bases from J, the junction kept 4 bases outside the gene matches. In nucleotides, the CDR3 is TGCGCCAGCAGCCCCGGGACTAGCGGGGCACAAGAGACCCAGTACTTC. Encoded protein: CASSPGTSGAQETQYF.

The J gene is TRBJ2-2, the V gene TRBV19; 9 nucleotides match TRBD2. The CDR3 has 17 amino acids. The germline V gene has CDR1 LNHDA and CDR2 SQIVND (reference sequence). Unmatched junction bases numbered 9, after V lost 3 bases and J lost 4 bases. CDR3: CASSMYLAGWSTGELFF. CDR3 bases: TGTGCCAGTAGTATGTACCTAGCGGGATGGAGCACCGGGGAGCTGTTTTTT.